The 28 T cell receptor beta chains below all came from one sample that was sequenced in a study of T cell responses to AZD1222 COVID-19 vaccine. The table came from immunoSEQ multiplex PCR; TCRdb's copy has only in-frame clones and leaves some out. The data hold 150,000 or so clones, with around 90% observed a single time. The sample in question was peripheral blood, obtained 28 days after the second AZD1222 dose. Source of these receptors: an adult who received the AZD1222 COVID-19 vaccine.

The chain combines TRBV29-1 with TRBJ2-3; 10 positions agree with TRBD2. The CDR3 is 14 residues long. V shed 6 bases and J 2 bases; nucleotides not matched to a gene: 5. Germline-derived CDR1 and CDR2 are SQVTM and ANQGSEA. The CDR3 sequence is CSVKREGHTDTQYF. The CDR3 DNA reads as TGCAGCGTAAAGCGGGAGGGCCACACAGATACGCAGTATTTT.

The table lists this clone with a few counts. Other nucleotide sequences in the sample specify the same CDR3. The DNA for the CDR3 is TGCGCCAGCGGACTAGCGGGGGGAGAGACCCAGTACTTC. Its translation is CASGLAGGETQYF. The chain is built from TRBV5-1 and TRBJ2-5, with 14 bases identical to TRBD2. The CDR3 loop spans 13 amino acids. The ends lost 7 bases at V and 4 bases at J; junction bases unmatched: 0. CDR1 is SGHRS, CDR2 YFSETQ, per germline.

This clone occurred once. The chain joins TRBV6-4 to TRBJ2-3, with a weak D call TRBD2 (7 bases). Germline-derived CDR1 and CDR2 are MRHNA and SNTAGT. This CDR3 has 15 residues. V lost 1 base and J 2 bases, leaving 10 bases between the germline ends. In nucleotides, the CDR3 is TGTGCCAGCAGTGACTGGGCGGGGGCCACAGATACGCAGTATTTT. Its translation is CASSDWAGATDTQYF.

The gene calls are TRBV1 and TRBJ2-7. TRBV1 is marked as a pseudogene. The CDR3 is 17 amino acids. CDR3 DNA sequence: TGCACCAGCAGCCTTACAAGGCCGATGCCGCCCCACTACGAGCAGTACTTC. Translation gives CTSSLTRPMPPHYEQYF.

The rearrangement links TRBV19 to TRBJ2-6; the D is unclear. The V end lost 3 bases, the J end lost 3 bases, and 9 bases lay between the germline ends. The CDR3 is 15 amino acids. Germline V gene sequence: CDR1 LNHDA, CDR2 SQIVND (reference sequence). CDR3 nucleotides: TGTGCCAGTAGTATCGCGGTTGGTGGGGCCAACGTCCTGACTTTC. It codes for CASSIAVGGANVLTF.

The chain combines TRBV6-6 with TRBJ1-5; D call uncertain. The germline gives CDR1 MNHNY, CDR2 SVGAGI (reference sequence). Trimming stripped 0 bases from V and 0 bases from J, with 9 bases between. This CDR3 contains 16 residues. The CDR3 nucleotides read TGTGCCAGCAGTTACTCCGGACGGGATAGCAATCAGCCCCAGCATTTT. Its protein product is CASSYSGRDSNQPQHF.

The CDR3 reads CASSLKLAGSQFF. The CDR3 bases are TGTGCCAGCAGCCTGAAATTAGCGGGAAGTCAGTTCTTC. The gene calls are TRBV14 and TRBJ2-1, with 8 bases fitting TRBD2. The V gene end was trimmed by 4 bases and the J gene end by 13 bases; junction bases not matched to a gene: 9. Germline loops: CDR1 SGHDN, CDR2 FVKESK. The CDR3 is 13 amino acids. The full variable domain, with the rest looked up from reference TRBV14 and TRBJ2-1, is EAGVTQFPSHSVIEKGQTVTLRCDPISGHDNLYWYRRVMGKEIKFLLHFVKESKQDESGMPNNRFLAERTGGTYSTLKVQPAELEDSGVYFCASSLKLAGSQFFGPGTRLTVL.

The sample holds a few counts of this clone. V and J are TRBV28 and TRBJ1-4; D gene ambiguous. The length of the CDR3 is 13 residues. Germline V gene lookup returns CDR1 MDHEN and CDR2 SYDVKM. V lost 6 bases and J lost 8, with 13 bases in between. Here the CDR3 DNA reads TGTGCCAGCAGAAGACGGGGTAAGGAAAAACTGTTTTTT. This translates into CASRRRGKEKLFF. Combining the CDR3 with reference TRBV28 and TRBJ1-4 gives the whole variable domain DVKVTQSSRYLVKRTGEKVFLECVQDMDHENMFWYRQDPGLGLRLIYFSYDVKMKEKGDIPEGYSVSREKKERFSLILESASTNQTSMYLCASRRRGKEKLFFGSGTQLSVL.

As to this clone: The junction and the germline gene differ at one end; a read error may be behind it. J is TRBJ2-3 and V is TRBV19; D perhaps matches TRBD2 (6 bases). The CDR3 runs to 15 residues. Per the germline V gene, CDR1 is LNHDA and CDR2 is SQIVND (reference sequence). The CDR3 loop reads CASSVEVGGADTQYF. CDR3 sequence (DNA): TGTGCCAGTAGTGTAGAGGTGGGCGGGGCAGATACGCAGTATTTT. Variable domain in full (rest from reference TRBV19 and TRBJ2-3): DGGITQSPKYLFRKEGQNVTLSCEQNLNHDAMYWYRQDPGQGLRLIYYSQIVNDFQKGDIAEGYSVSREKKESFPLTVTSAQKNPTAFYLCASSVEVGGADTQYFGPGTRLTVL.

CDR3 residues: CASSAGTGRIYEQYF. The CDR3 nucleotides read TGTGCCAGCAGCGCCGGGACAGGGAGAATTTACGAGCAGTACTTC. V and J are TRBV5-8 and TRBJ2-7; 9 bases fit TRBD1. Germline loops: CDR1 SGHTS, CDR2 YDEGEE. V was clipped by 4 bases and J by 4 bases; unmatched bases: 9. The CDR3 extends over 15 amino acids.

This clone came up once. This chain connects TRBV28 to TRBJ2-2, with 8 bases lining up with TRBD1. Germline CDR1 is MDHEN and CDR2 is SYDVKM. This CDR3 has 18 residues. The J segment lost 6 bases and the V segment lost 1 base, leaving 13 bases of the junction unmatched. CDR3 DNA sequence: TGTGCCAGCAGTTTATTTCTTGTGGACAGGGCGGGGTCCGGGGAGCTGTTTTTT. Protein sequence: CASSLFLVDRAGSGELFF.

This clone has only one observation. V usage is TRBV3-1 (or the pseudogene TRBV3-2) and J usage is TRBJ1-4; unclear D gene. V gave up 1 base and J gave up 8 bases, with 14 bases separating them. Germline assignment: CDR1 LGHDT and CDR2 YNNKEL (reference sequence). The CDR3 spans 15 residues. DNA for the CDR3: TGTGCCAGCAGCCAAGGAGGTGGGAGTGTAGAAAAACTGTTTTTT. Protein: CASSQGGGSVEKLFF.

This chain links TRBV6-1 with TRBJ2-7, with 11 bases identical to TRBD2. The CDR3 runs 18 residues. Germline trimming cut 4 bases from V and 1 base from J; bases unmatched to any gene: 12. The germline CDR1 and CDR2 sequences are MNHNS and SASEGT. DNA for the CDR3: TGTGCCAGCAGTGGAGGGGTAGCGGGGGGGCGAGTTTCCTACGAGCAGTACTTC. It encodes CASSGGVAGGRVSYEQYF.

This sequence joins TRBV19 and TRBJ2-1; D remains ambiguous. CDR1 is LNHDA and CDR2 is SQIVND in the germline V gene (reference sequence). With 6 bases removed from V and 0 bases from J, the gap between germline ends came to 15 bases. The CDR3 extends over 16 amino acids. CDR3 in amino acids: CASSQPPGGSYNEQFF. In DNA form, the CDR3 reads TGTGCCAGTAGCCAGCCACCAGGTGGCTCCTACAATGAGCAGTTCTTC.

This clone appeared once. As DNA, the CDR3 is TGTGCCAGCAGCTTGGGACAGGATGGGGCAGATACGCAGTATTTT. This codes for CASSLGQDGADTQYF. The chain links TRBV5-6 to TRBJ2-3, with D perhaps matching TRBD1 (6 bases). The CDR3 totals 15 residues. Germline V gene sequence: CDR1 SGHDT, CDR2 YYEEEE. V gave up 0 bases and J gave up 4 bases, with 12 bases separating them. The full variable domain, in which reference TRBV5-6 and TRBJ2-3 provide the parts outside the CDR3, is DAGVTQSPTHLIKTRGQQVTLRCSPKSGHDTVSWYQQALGQGPQFIFQYYEEEERQRGNFPDRFSGHQFPNYSSELNVNALLLGDSALYLCASSLGQDGADTQYFGPGTRLTVL.

This chain links TRBV7-7 with TRBJ2-7; D unclear. CDR1 is SSHAT, CDR2 FNYEAQ, per germline (reference sequence). Trimming removed 2 bases at V and 7 bases at J, with 15 bases between. The CDR3 spans 14 residues. The chain's CDR3 is CASSLSKYQREQYF. In DNA, the CDR3 is TGTGCCAGCAGCTTAAGCAAGTACCAGCGAGAGCAGTACTTC.

V usage is TRBV10-3 and J usage is TRBJ1-2; D gene uncertain. Germline CDR1 and CDR2: ENHRY and SYGVKD. The length of the CDR3 is 16 residues. Trimming left V 0 bases short and J 3 bases short, with 14 bases between. CDR3 in DNA: TGTGCCATCAGTGAGTCGAACTCCGACCGATACTATGGCTACACCTTC. Its protein is CAISESNSDRYYGYTF.

The chain uses TRBV24-1 and TRBJ1-5; D is ambiguous. This CDR3 contains 14 residues. Germline V gene lookup returns CDR1 KGHDR and CDR2 SFDVKD. The ends were cut back, 7 bases at V and 2 bases at J, with 11 bases in the middle. CDR3 residues: CATSDSWGNQPQHF. As DNA, the CDR3 is TGTGCCACCAGCGACTCTTGGGGCAATCAGCCCCAGCATTTT.

In its sample, this clone was seen once. V gene TRBV7-9 combines with J gene TRBJ1-4, with unresolved D. Germline V gene lookup returns CDR1 SEHNR and CDR2 FQNEAQ (reference sequence). CDR3 size: 18 residues. Between the trimmed V and J ends, which lost 9 bases and 5 bases, there was a span of 28 bases. The CDR3 region is CASTKIRQTETSNEKLFF. CDR3 DNA: TGTGCCAGTACAAAGATTAGGCAGACCGAAACAAGCAATGAAAAACTGTTTTTT.

Concerning this clone itself: The identical CDR3 is also encoded by other nucleotide sequences in the sample. V usage is TRBV6-5 and J usage is TRBJ1-4; the D gene is possibly TRBD1 (5 bases). V lost 0 bases to trimming and J lost 2 bases, with 7 bases between them. The CDR3 has 15 amino acids. Per germline, CDR1 MNHEY and CDR2 SVGAGI. CDR3 bases: TGTGCCAGCAGTTACTCCGGGGGTACTAATGAAAAACTGTTTTTT. Translation: CASSYSGGTNEKLFF.

This sequence joins TRBV10-1 and TRBJ2-7, with 11 bases fitting TRBD1. V shed 8 bases and J 0 bases; nucleotides not matched to a gene: 12. The CDR3 extends over 17 amino acids. CDR1 is WNHNN and CDR2 is SYGVQD in the germline V gene (reference sequence). CDR3 in DNA: TGCGCCAGCGGGGGACAGGGGGGAAAAATTGCCTCCTACGAGCAGTACTTC. This gives the protein CASGGQGGKIASYEQYF.

The chain recombines TRBV3-1 (or the pseudogene TRBV3-2) with TRBJ2-3; the D is unclear. Trimming stripped 0 bases from V and 6 bases from J, with 7 bases between. Germline loops: CDR1 LGHDT, CDR2 YNNKEL (reference sequence). CDR3 length: 13 residues. The CDR3 coding sequence is TGTGCCAGCAGCCAAGATCTCGCGGATACGCAGTATTTT. Its protein is CASSQDLADTQYF.

The rearrangement joins TRBV3-1 (or the pseudogene TRBV3-2) to TRBJ1-6; TRBD1 agrees at 9 bases. Trimming at V came to 1 base and at J to 10 bases, leaving 5 bases not matched to a gene. Looked up from germline, CDR1 is LGHDT and CDR2 is YNNKEL (reference sequence). The CDR3 loop spans 15 amino acids. CDR3 sequence: CASSQVTGGSSPLHF. The CDR3 DNA reads as TGTGCCAGCAGCCAAGTTACAGGGGGCAGCTCACCCCTCCACTTT.

The chain is built from TRBV19 and TRBJ2-5; 7 positions agree with TRBD1. The CDR3 has 13 amino acids. Germline V gene lookup returns CDR1 LNHDA and CDR2 SQIVND (reference sequence). J gave up 3 bases and V 6 bases, and 4 bases lay outside the gene matches. This chain's CDR3 is CASRNRGEETQYF. CDR3 bases: TGTGCCAGTAGGAACAGGGGCGAAGAGACCCAGTACTTC.

This clone was recorded only once. This rearrangement joins TRBV6-5 to TRBJ1-5; no reliable D call. Trimming took off 5 bases at V and 3 bases at J, with 11 bases between the two ends. The germline V gene has CDR1 MNHEY and CDR2 SVGAGI. The CDR3 sequence is 14 residues long. This CDR3 is CASSPKADNQPQHF. The CDR3, as DNA: TGTGCCAGCAGTCCAAAAGCGGACAATCAGCCCCAGCATTTT.

The chain joins TRBV6-5 to TRBJ1-2, with 7 bases aligning to TRBD1. V dropped 1 base and J dropped 3; count of bases not matched to a gene: 5. The CDR3 extends over 15 amino acids. CDR1 MNHEY and CDR2 SVGAGI come from the germline V gene. CDR3 coding DNA: TGTGCCAGCAGTTACTTTCTTACAGGGGACTATGGCTACACCTTC. Residues: CASSYFLTGDYGYTF.

This clone occurred a few times. The V and J genes are TRBV7-2 and TRBJ1-6; D gene ambiguous. Trimming pared 2 bases from V and 5 bases from J, leaving 10 bases between. Germline loops: CDR1 SGHTA, CDR2 FQGNSA. CDR3 length: 15 residues. CDR3: CASSLFPANNSPLHF. Written as DNA, the CDR3 is TGTGCCAGCAGCTTATTTCCGGCTAATAATTCACCCCTCCACTTT. Together with reference TRBV7-2 and TRBJ1-6, the CDR3 gives the full variable domain: GAGVSQSPSNKVTEKGKDVELRCDPISGHTALYWYRQSLGQGLEFLIYFQGNSAPDKSGLPSDRFSAERTGGSVSTLTIQRTQQEDSAVYLCASSLFPANNSPLHFGNGTRLTVT.

This sequence joins TRBV12-3 or TRBV12-4 and TRBJ2-7; D is ambiguous. There are 13 residues in the CDR3. Trimming stripped 3 bases from V and 0 bases from J, with 6 bases between. In DNA, the CDR3 is TGTGCCAGCAGTTTGTTCCTCTCCTACGAGCAGTACTTC. Translation gives CASSLFLSYEQYF.